This T cell receptor beta chain was sequenced during a study of control samples from healthy donors and cancer patients. Assay: immunoSEQ multiplex PCR; the TCRdb copy retains only in-frame clones and omits some. The data show 60,000 or so clones, with roughly 86% seen just once and 3.8% held by the top ten. Looked up from germline, CDR1 is KGHSH and CDR2 is LQKENI. V lost 1 base to trimming and J lost 3 bases; unmatched junction nucleotides: 7. The length of the CDR3 is 16 residues. The sequence was obtained from a man aged 50-59 years in good health. The sequencing sample was made of blood. The chain has TRBV18 and TRBJ2-7; 9 nucleotides agree with TRBD1. CDR3 region: CASSPLQGALNYEQYF. CDR3 coding DNA: TGTGCCAGCTCACCACTACAGGGGGCGCTTAACTACGAGCAGTACTTC.